Below are 29 T cell receptor beta chains sequenced from a single sample in a study of cytomegalovirus exposure and HLA in healthy donors. Method: immunoSEQ multiplex PCR; TCRdb's copy keeps in-frame clones and lacks some. The table lists over 60,000 clones, 90% to 95% of them singletons, with less than 4.5% in the top ten. Sequenced sample: PBMCs. Receptor source: a young man in good health and CMV-seropositive.

This clone was seen only once. CDR3 loop: CASSIRGMNTEAFF. CDR3 DNA: TGTGCCAGCAGTATAAGGGGTATGAACACTGAAGCTTTCTTT. The chain carries TRBV27 and TRBJ1-1; tentatively, D is TRBD1 (5 bases). The ends were cut back, 5 bases at V and 0 bases at J, with 10 bases in the middle. The CDR3 has 14 residues. Germline loops: CDR1 MNHEY, CDR2 SMNVEV (reference sequence).

The chain carries TRBV6-5 and TRBJ1-1; 8 nucleotides align to TRBD1. This CDR3 comprises 13 residues. Germline CDR1 reads MNHEY; CDR2 reads SVGAGI. V shed 6 bases and J 5 bases; nucleotides not matched to a gene: 5. The DNA for the CDR3 is TGTGCCAGCAGCACATACAGGGGGACTGAAGCTTTCTTT. Translating it yields CASSTYRGTEAFF.

The chain employs TRBV18 and TRBJ2-3; TRBD2 matches at 8 bases. The junction had 4 bases not matched to a gene; V was cut back by 2 bases and J by 3 bases. This CDR3 is 15 amino acids long. CDR1 is KGHSH and CDR2 is LQKENI in the germline V gene. CDR3 loop: CASSPAGGATDTQYF. The CDR3 DNA sequence: TGTGCCAGCTCACCAGCCGGGGGGGCTACAGATACGCAGTATTTT.

The chain carries TRBV13 and TRBJ1-3, with 9 nucleotides matching TRBD1. The J segment lost 8 bases and the V segment lost 5 bases, leaving 10 bases of the junction unmatched. The germline V gene has CDR1 PRHDT and CDR2 FYEKMQ (reference sequence). The CDR3 consists of 15 residues. CDR3 residues: CASSVSWTGADTIYF. The CDR3 DNA reads TGTGCCAGCAGCGTCTCCTGGACAGGGGCAGACACCATATATTTT. Full variable domain (remainder filled in from reference TRBV13 and TRBJ1-3): AAGVIQSPRHLIKEKRETATLKCYPIPRHDTVYWYQQGPGQDPQFLISFYEKMQSDKGSIPDRFSAQQFSDYHSELNMSSLELGDSALYFCASSVSWTGADTIYFGEGSWLTVV.

This clone was observed a few times. The chain combines TRBV11-2 with TRBJ2-7, with TRBD2 matching 12 bases. V lost 5 bases, J lost 1 base, and 9 bases stayed unmatched. Germline loops: CDR1 SGHAT, CDR2 FQNNGV. The CDR3 spans 17 residues. CDR3 region: CASSRPTSGGNSYEQYF. The CDR3 DNA reads as TGTGCCAGCAGCCGACCGACTAGCGGGGGAAATTCCTACGAGCAGTACTTC. The complete variable domain, with remaining parts taken from reference TRBV11-2 and TRBJ2-7, reads EAGVAQSPRYKIIEKRQSVAFWCNPISGHATLYWYQQILGQGPKLLIQFQNNGVVDDSQLPKDRFSAERLKGVDSTLKIQPAKLEDSAVYLCASSRPTSGGNSYEQYFGPGTRLTVT.

The chain joins TRBV7-6 to TRBJ2-7, with 11 bases fitting TRBD2. This CDR3 has 15 amino acids. Germline CDR1 and CDR2: SGHVS and FNYEAQ. Losses at the gene ends were 6 bases for V and 1 base for J; bases not matched to a gene: 5. DNA for the CDR3: TGTGCCAGCAGTCCCACTAGCGGGGGATCCTACGAGCAGTACTTC. Translating gives CASSPTSGGSYEQYF.

J is TRBJ2-7 and V is TRBV2; D ambiguous. V was clipped by 6 bases and J by 0 bases, with 9 bases between them. Germline values: CDR1 SNHLY, CDR2 FYNNEI. The length of the CDR3 is 13 residues. In DNA form, the CDR3 reads TGTGCCAGCAGGGCAGAAAGCTCCTACGAGCAGTACTTC. This translates into CASRAESSYEQYF.

The rearrangement links TRBV2 to TRBJ1-2; TRBD1 agrees at 8 bases. CDR1 and CDR2 from the germline V gene are SNHLY and FYNNEI. The length of the CDR3 is 12 residues. Trimming cost V 3 bases and J 9 bases; bases outside gene matches: 3. In DNA, the CDR3 is TGTGCCAGCAGTGAGGACAGGGCCCGCTACACCTTC. It codes for CASSEDRARYTF.

The chain joins TRBV29-1 to TRBJ2-1, with 9 bases fitting TRBD2. The CDR3 has 14 residues. CDR1 and CDR2 from the germline V gene are SQVTM and ANQGSEA. V dropped 0 bases and J dropped 7; count of bases not matched to a gene: 4. This CDR3 reads CSVEELAGGNEQFF. The DNA of the CDR3 is TGCAGCGTTGAAGAACTAGCGGGTGGAAATGAGCAGTTCTTC.

This clone was seen once. This sequence joins TRBV5-5 and TRBJ2-7; 7 bases match TRBD1. CDR1 and CDR2 from the germline V gene are SGHKS and YYEKEE (reference sequence). This CDR3 contains 14 residues. Trimming took 5 bases from V and 3 from J; bases not matched to a gene: 8. Here the CDR3 reads CASREGTAVYEQYF. CDR3 in DNA: TGTGCCAGCAGAGAGGGGACAGCTGTCTACGAGCAGTACTTC.

V is TRBV27 and J is TRBJ2-1; D might be TRBD2 (6 bases). Germline CDR1 is MNHEY and CDR2 is SMNVEV (reference sequence). The V gene lost 5 bases and the J gene lost 6 bases, with 17 bases spanning the gap. The CDR3 runs to 15 residues. The DNA for the CDR3 is TGTGCCAGCAGTCTCGGGACTCCGGCCAGCAATGAGCAGTTCTTC. Residues: CASSLGTPASNEQFF.

The chain recombines TRBV9 with TRBJ2-3, with D possibly TRBD2 on 5 matching bases. CDR3 length: 19 amino acids. V dropped 5 bases and J dropped 2 bases, with 27 bases sitting between them. Germline V CDR1 and CDR2: SGDLS, YYNGEE. The CDR3 DNA sequence: TGTGCCAGCAGAGACTACCGTGTAGTCTCCATACTACCCACAGATACGCAGTATTTT. Protein: CASRDYRVVSILPTDTQYF.

The rearrangement links TRBV27 to TRBJ1-4; D is possibly TRBD1 (5 bases). There are 14 residues in the CDR3. Germline V CDR1 and CDR2: MNHEY, SMNVEV (reference sequence). Trimming cost V 5 bases and J 8 bases, with 15 bases left between them. The CDR3 region has the DNA TGTGCCAGCAGTACGCAGGGAGGGAGAGAAAAACTGTTTTTT. Protein sequence: CASSTQGGREKLFF.

The CDR3 here is CASSLSGGTGELFF. The CDR3 bases are TGTGCCAGCAGCTTAAGCGGAGGGACCGGGGAGCTGTTTTTT. This chain joins TRBV7-2 and TRBJ2-2; possibly TRBD2 for D (6 bases). Germline V gene sequence: CDR1 SGHTA, CDR2 FQGNSA. This CDR3 region has 14 residues. V lost 2 bases and J lost 5, with 9 bases in between.

CDR3 sequence (DNA): TGTGCCAGCAGCTTGACTAGCGGGAGCTCCTACGAGCAGTACTTC. Its protein product is CASSLTSGSSYEQYF. The gene calls are TRBV7-2 and TRBJ2-7; the match to TRBD2 covers 12 bases. The V segment lost 3 bases and the J segment 0 bases; nucleotides outside the gene matches: 0. This CDR3 comprises 15 residues. Germline lookup yields CDR1 SGHTA and CDR2 FQGNSA.

The rearrangement joins TRBV28 to TRBJ2-7; 7 nucleotides agree with TRBD2. Germline V gene sequence: CDR1 MDHEN, CDR2 SYDVKM. The junction had 12 bases not matched to a gene; V was cut back by 6 bases and J by 4 bases. The CDR3 totals 15 residues. The CDR3 reads CASSGRDYTSYEQYF. The CDR3 DNA follows: TGTGCCAGCAGCGGCCGGGACTATACTAGTTACGAGCAGTACTTC.

The count of this clone is one. The rearrangement uses TRBV30 and TRBJ1-1; 7 nucleotides match TRBD1. Trimming took 1 base from V and 7 from J; bases not matched to a gene: 3. Per the germline V gene, CDR1 is GTSNPN and CDR2 is SVGIG (reference sequence). CDR3 length equals 12 residues. CDR3 bases: TGTGCCTGGAGTGGACAGGGAGGTGAAGCTTTCTTT. This gives the protein CAWSGQGGEAFF.

The rearrangement joins TRBV7-2 to TRBJ2-7; perhaps TRBD2 as D (5 bases). V was shortened by 6 bases and J by 3 bases, with 18 bases between the two germline ends. The CDR3 runs 15 residues. Germline-derived CDR1 and CDR2 are SGHTA and FQGNSA. The CDR3 region is CASSRDGQNIYEQYF. The CDR3 nucleotides read TGTGCCAGCAGTCGGGATGGGCAGAATATCTACGAGCAGTACTTC.

This chain joins TRBV28 and TRBJ2-7; tentative D call: TRBD2 (5 bases). The germline gives CDR1 MDHEN, CDR2 SYDVKM. V shed 6 bases and J shed 1 base, with 16 bases lying between them. CDR3 length: 15 residues. Here the CDR3 DNA reads TGTGCCAGCAGATCCCGTCGGGATACGTCCTACGAGCAGTACTTC. This gives the protein CASRSRRDTSYEQYF.

This sequence joins TRBV4-1 and TRBJ1-4; weak D call: TRBD1 (5 bases). Trimming left V 6 bases short and J 0 bases short, with 14 bases between. The CDR3 has 16 amino acids. Germline V gives CDR1 MGHRA, CDR2 YSYEKL. CDR3 sequence (DNA): TGCGCCAGCAGGCGAATTACAGGATCAACTAATGAAAAACTGTTTTTT. It yields the protein CASRRITGSTNEKLFF.

This chain connects TRBV19 to TRBJ2-1; 9 nucleotides agree with TRBD1. Trimming at V came to 6 bases and at J to 10 bases, leaving 10 bases not matched to a gene. The CDR3 extends over 14 amino acids. CDR1 LNHDA and CDR2 SQIVND come from the germline V gene (reference sequence). The DNA for the CDR3 is TGTGCCAGTAGCCAACTACAGGGGGCCGGCGAGCAGTTCTTC. Translation: CASSQLQGAGEQFF.

The rearrangement links TRBV19 to TRBJ2-5, with D perhaps matching TRBD1 (5 bases). This CDR3 is built from 15 residues. Per the germline V gene, CDR1 is LNHDA and CDR2 is SQIVND (reference sequence). V shed 4 bases and J shed 2 bases, with 14 bases lying between them. CDR3 nucleotides: TGTGCCAGTAGTACCCTGGGGCCGATTCAAGAGACCCAGTACTTC. Its translation is CASSTLGPIQETQYF.

The chain has TRBV15 and TRBJ2-7; weak D call: TRBD2 (7 bases). Germline V lookup: CDR1 LNHNV, CDR2 YYDKDF (reference sequence). Trimming stripped 5 bases from V and 1 base from J, with 24 bases between. The CDR3 totals 18 residues. CDR3 bases: TGTGCCACCAGCTTAAAGCCGGGACATCGACTAGCTTCCTACGAGCAGTACTTC. Translating gives CATSLKPGHRLASYEQYF.

The rearrangement uses TRBV9 and TRBJ1-1; 9 bases are shared with TRBD1. V lost 6 bases and J lost 4; bases outside the gene matches: 7. The CDR3 loop spans 14 amino acids. Germline-derived CDR1 and CDR2 are SGDLS and YYNGEE. The CDR3 region is CASTRDRVGTEAFF. CDR3 DNA sequence: TGTGCCAGCACCCGGGACAGGGTTGGCACTGAAGCTTTCTTT.

V is TRBV6-5 and J is TRBJ2-2, with TRBD2 identical over 8 bases. This CDR3 has 16 residues. Germline V CDR1 and CDR2: MNHEY, SVGAGI. Losses at the gene ends were 0 bases for V and 3 bases for J; bases not matched to a gene: 3. CDR3 residues: CASSYSPAGDTGELFF. CDR3 DNA: TGTGCCAGCAGTTACTCTCCAGCGGGGGACACCGGGGAGCTGTTTTTT.

The J gene is TRBJ1-5, the V gene TRBV27, with a tentative D call TRBD1 (6 bases). The CDR3 loop spans 16 amino acids. Germline loops: CDR1 MNHEY, CDR2 SMNVEV (reference sequence). V dropped 0 bases and J dropped 7 bases, with 16 bases sitting between them. The CDR3 sequence is CASSLSFPGVGQPQHF. DNA of the CDR3: TGTGCCAGCAGTTTATCGTTCCCAGGGGTTGGCCAGCCCCAGCATTTT.

The chain is built from TRBV15 and TRBJ2-2; perhaps TRBD1 as D (6 bases). The CDR3 sequence is 15 residues long. Germline values: CDR1 LNHNV, CDR2 YYDKDF (reference sequence). V lost 1 base to trimming and J lost 1 base, with 7 bases between them. In DNA form, the CDR3 reads TGTGCCACCAGCAGAGGGGGACAGAACACCGGGGAGCTGTTTTTT. Amino acids: CATSRGGQNTGELFF.

The rearrangement links TRBV27 to TRBJ2-7; unclear D gene. Trimming took off 8 bases at V and 4 bases at J, with 21 bases between the two ends. Germline V gives CDR1 MNHEY, CDR2 SMNVEV (reference sequence). This CDR3 region has 15 residues. The CDR3 loop is CASRYSGQRSYEQYF. CDR3 DNA: TGTGCCAGCCGATACTCGGGTCAGCGAAGTTACGAGCAGTACTTC.

This clone came up once. The chain has TRBV6-1 and TRBJ2-3; the D is unclear. The CDR3 runs 14 residues. V lost 3 bases to trimming and J lost 2 bases, with 9 bases between them. Germline V gene sequence: CDR1 MNHNS, CDR2 SASEGT. The CDR3 nucleotides read TGTGCCAGCAGTGATGTGGTCTACACAGATACGCAGTATTTT. Encoded protein: CASSDVVYTDTQYF.